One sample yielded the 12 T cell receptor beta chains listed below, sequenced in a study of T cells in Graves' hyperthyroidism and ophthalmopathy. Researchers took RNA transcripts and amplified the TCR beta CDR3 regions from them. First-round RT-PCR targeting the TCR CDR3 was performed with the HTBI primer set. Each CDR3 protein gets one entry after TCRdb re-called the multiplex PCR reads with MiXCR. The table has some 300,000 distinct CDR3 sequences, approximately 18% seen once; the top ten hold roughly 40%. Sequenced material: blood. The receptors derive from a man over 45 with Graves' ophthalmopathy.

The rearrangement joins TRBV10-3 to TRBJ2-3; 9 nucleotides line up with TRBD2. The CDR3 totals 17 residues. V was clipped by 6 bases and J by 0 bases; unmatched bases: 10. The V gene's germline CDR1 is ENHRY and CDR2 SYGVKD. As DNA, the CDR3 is TGTGCCATCAGCGTAACGACTAGCGGTAGTAGCACAGATACGCAGTATTTT. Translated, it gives CAISVTTSGSSTDTQYF.

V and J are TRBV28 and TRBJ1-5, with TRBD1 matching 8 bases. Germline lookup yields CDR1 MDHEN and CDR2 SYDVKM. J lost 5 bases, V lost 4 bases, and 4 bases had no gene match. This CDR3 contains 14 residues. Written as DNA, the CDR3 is TGTGCCAGCAGTTCGAGACAGGGGTATCAGCCCCAGCATTTT. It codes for CASSSRQGYQPQHF.

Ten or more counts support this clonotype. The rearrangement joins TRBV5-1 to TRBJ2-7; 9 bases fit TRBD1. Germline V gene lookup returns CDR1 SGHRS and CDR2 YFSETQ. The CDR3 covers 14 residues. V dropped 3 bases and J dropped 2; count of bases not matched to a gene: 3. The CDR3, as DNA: TGCGCCAGCAGCTGGGGGACAGGGCCCTACGAGCAGTACTTC. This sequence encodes CASSWGTGPYEQYF.

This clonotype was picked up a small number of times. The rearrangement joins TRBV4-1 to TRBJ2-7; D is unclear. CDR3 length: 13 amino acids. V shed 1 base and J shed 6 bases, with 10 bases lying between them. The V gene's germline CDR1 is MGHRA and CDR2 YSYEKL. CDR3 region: CASSQVGGSEQYF. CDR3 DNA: TGCGCCAGCAGCCAAGTTGGCGGTTCCGAGCAGTACTTC.

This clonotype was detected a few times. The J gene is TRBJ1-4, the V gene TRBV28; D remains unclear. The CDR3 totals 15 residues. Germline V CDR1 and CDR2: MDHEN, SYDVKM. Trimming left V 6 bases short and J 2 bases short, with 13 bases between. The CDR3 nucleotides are TGTGCCAGCAGCACCTTTGGGCCCACTAATGAAAAACTGTTTTTT. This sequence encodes CASSTFGPTNEKLFF.

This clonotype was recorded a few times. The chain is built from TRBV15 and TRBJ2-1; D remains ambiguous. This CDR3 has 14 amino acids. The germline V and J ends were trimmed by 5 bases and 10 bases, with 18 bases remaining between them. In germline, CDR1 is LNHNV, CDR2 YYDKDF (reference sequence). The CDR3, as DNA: TGTGCCACCAGCCCCCCCTCGCCGGCGTTCGAGCAGTTCTTC. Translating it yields CATSPPSPAFEQFF.

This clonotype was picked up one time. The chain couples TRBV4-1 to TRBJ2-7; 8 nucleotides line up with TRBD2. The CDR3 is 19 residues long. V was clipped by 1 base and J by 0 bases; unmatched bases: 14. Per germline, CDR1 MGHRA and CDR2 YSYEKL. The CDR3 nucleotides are TGCGCCAGCAGCCAAGGACCCCGCGGGTCCAGCGGGAGCTCCTACGAGCAGTACTTC. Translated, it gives CASSQGPRGSSGSSYEQYF.

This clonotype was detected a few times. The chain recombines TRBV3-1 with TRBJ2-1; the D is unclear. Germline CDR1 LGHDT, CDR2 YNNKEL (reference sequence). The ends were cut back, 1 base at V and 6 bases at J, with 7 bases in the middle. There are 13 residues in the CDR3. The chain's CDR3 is CASSQVSANEQFF. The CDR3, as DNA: TGTGCCAGCAGCCAAGTTAGTGCCAATGAGCAGTTCTTC.

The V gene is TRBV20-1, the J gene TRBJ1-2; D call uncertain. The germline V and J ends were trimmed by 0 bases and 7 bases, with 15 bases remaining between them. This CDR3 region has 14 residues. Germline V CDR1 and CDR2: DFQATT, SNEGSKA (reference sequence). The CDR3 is CSARDRQKGGGYTF. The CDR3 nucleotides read TGCAGTGCTAGAGATAGGCAAAAGGGTGGTGGCTACACCTTC.

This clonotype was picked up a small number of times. This CDR3 reads CASSFRLGEAFF. CDR3 nucleotide sequence: TGTGCCAGCAGTTTTAGACTCGGTGAAGCTTTCTTT. The V call is TRBV27, the J call TRBJ1-1; D gene unclear. The V and J ends lost 3 bases and 7 bases respectively, with 9 bases between them. The CDR3 is 12 residues long. Germline V CDR1 and CDR2: MNHEY, SMNVEV (reference sequence).

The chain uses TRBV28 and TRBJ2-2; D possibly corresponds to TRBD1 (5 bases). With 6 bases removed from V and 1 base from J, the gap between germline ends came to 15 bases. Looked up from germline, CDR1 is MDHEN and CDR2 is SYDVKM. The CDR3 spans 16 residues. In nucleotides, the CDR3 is TGTGCCAGCAGCCTAGGGCAGGGATTGAACACCGGGGAGCTGTTTTTT. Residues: CASSLGQGLNTGELFF.

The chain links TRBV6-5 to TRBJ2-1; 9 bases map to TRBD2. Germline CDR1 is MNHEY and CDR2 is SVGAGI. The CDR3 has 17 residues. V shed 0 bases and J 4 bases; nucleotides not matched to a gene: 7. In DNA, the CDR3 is TGTGCCAGCAGTTACTCGCTGCCTAGCGGGGTTTACAATGAGCAGTTCTTC. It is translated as CASSYSLPSGVYNEQFF.